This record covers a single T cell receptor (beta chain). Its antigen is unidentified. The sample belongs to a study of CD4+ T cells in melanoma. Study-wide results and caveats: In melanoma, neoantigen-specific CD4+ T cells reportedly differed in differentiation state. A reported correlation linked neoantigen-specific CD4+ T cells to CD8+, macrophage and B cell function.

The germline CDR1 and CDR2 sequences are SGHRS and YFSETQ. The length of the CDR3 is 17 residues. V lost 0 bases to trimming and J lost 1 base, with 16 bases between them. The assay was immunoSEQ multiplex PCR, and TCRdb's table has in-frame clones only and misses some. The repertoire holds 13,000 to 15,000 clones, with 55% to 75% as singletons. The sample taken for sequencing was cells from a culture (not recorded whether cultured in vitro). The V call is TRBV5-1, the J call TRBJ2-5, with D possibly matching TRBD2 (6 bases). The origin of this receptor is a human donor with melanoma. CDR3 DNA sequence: TGCGCCAGCAGCTTGGCCCCCTCCGGGAGCGGCCAAGAGACCCAGTACTTC. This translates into CASSLAPSGSGQETQYF.